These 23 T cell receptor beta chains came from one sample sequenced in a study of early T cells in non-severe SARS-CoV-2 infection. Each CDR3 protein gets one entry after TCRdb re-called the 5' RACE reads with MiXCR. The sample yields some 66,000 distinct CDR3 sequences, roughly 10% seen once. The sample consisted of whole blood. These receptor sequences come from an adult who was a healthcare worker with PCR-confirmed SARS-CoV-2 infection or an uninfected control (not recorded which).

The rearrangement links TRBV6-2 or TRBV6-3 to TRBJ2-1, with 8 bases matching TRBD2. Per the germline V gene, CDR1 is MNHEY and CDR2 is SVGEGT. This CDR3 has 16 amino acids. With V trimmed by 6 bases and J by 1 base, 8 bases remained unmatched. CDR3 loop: CASRLTGTRSYNEQFF. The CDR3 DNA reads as TGTGCCAGCAGGCTTACCGGGACTAGATCCTACAATGAGCAGTTCTTC.

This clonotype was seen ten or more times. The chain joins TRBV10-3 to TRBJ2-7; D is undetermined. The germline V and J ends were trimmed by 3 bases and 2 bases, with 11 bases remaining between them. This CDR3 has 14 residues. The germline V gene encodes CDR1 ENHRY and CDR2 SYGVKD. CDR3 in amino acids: CAISESRPPYEQYF. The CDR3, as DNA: TGTGCCATCAGTGAATCCCGGCCTCCCTACGAGCAGTACTTC.

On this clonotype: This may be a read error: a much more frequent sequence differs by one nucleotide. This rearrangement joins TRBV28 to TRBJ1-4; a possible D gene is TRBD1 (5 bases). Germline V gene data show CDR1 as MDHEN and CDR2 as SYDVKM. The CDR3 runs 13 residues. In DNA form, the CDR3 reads TGTGCCAGCAGTCGAGGGACTAATGAAAAAATGTTTTTT. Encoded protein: CASSRGTNEKMFF.

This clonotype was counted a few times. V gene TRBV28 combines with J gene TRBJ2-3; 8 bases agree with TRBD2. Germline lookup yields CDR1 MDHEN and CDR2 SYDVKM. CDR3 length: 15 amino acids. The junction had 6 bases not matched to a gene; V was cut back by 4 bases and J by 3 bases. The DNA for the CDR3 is TGTGCCAGCAGTTCCGGGATAGCGGGGACAGATACGCAGTATTTT. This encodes CASSSGIAGTDTQYF. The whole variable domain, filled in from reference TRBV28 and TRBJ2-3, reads DVKVTQSSRYLVKRTGEKVFLECVQDMDHENMFWYRQDPGLGLRLIYFSYDVKMKEKGDIPEGYSVSREKKERFSLILESASTNQTSMYLCASSSGIAGTDTQYFGPGTRLTVL.

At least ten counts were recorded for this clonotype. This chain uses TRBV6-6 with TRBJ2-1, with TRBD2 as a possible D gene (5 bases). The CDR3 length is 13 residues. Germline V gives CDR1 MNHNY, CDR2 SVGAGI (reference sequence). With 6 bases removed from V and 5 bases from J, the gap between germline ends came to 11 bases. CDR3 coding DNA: TGTGCCAGCAGCCCCAGCGGACACAATGAGCAGTTCTTC. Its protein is CASSPSGHNEQFF.

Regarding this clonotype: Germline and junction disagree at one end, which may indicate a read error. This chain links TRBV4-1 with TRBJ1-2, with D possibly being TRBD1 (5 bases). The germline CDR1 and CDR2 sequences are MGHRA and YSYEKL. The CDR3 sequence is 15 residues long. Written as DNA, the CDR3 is TGCGCCAGCAGCCAAGACCGGGGCTTAAACTCTGGCTACACCTTC. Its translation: CASSQDRGLNSGYTF.

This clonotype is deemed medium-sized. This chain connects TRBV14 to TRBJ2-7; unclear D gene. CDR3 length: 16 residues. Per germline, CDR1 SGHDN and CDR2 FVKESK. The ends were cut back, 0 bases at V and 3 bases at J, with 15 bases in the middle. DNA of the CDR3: TGTGCCAGCAGCCAAGATGGGTACGGCTTCAACTACGAGCAGTACTTC. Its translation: CASSQDGYGFNYEQYF.

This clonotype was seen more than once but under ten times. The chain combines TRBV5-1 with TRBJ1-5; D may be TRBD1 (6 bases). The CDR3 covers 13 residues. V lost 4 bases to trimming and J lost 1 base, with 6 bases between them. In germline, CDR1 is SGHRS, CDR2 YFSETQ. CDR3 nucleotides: TGCGCCAGCAGCCAGGGGAGCAATCAGCCCCAGCATTTT. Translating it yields CASSQGSNQPQHF.

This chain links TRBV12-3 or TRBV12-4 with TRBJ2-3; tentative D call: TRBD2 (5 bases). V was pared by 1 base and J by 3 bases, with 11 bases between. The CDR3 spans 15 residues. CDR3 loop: CASSLEWELTDTQYF. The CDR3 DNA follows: TGTGCCAGCAGTTTAGAGTGGGAGTTGACAGATACGCAGTATTTT.

The CDR3 here is CASSLNGGAGQPQHF. Here the CDR3 DNA reads TGTGCCAGCAGCTTAAACGGGGGCGCGGGTCAGCCCCAGCATTTT. The V and J genes are TRBV7-2 and TRBJ1-5, with TRBD1 as a possible D gene (6 bases). V dropped 2 bases and J dropped 6 bases, with 14 bases sitting between them. Germline V lookup: CDR1 SGHTA, CDR2 FQGNSA. CDR3 length equals 15 residues. Looking up the rest from reference TRBV7-2 and TRBJ1-5 gives the full variable domain: GAGVSQSPSNKVTEKGKDVELRCDPISGHTALYWYRQSLGQGLEFLIYFQGNSAPDKSGLPSDRFSAERTGGSVSTLTIQRTQQEDSAVYLCASSLNGGAGQPQHFGDGTRLSIL.

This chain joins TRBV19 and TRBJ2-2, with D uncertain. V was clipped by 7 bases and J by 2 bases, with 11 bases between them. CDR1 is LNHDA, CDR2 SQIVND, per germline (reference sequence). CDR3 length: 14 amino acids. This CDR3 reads CASTLQSNTGELFF. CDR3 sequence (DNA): TGTGCCAGTACCCTTCAATCAAACACCGGGGAGCTGTTTTTT.

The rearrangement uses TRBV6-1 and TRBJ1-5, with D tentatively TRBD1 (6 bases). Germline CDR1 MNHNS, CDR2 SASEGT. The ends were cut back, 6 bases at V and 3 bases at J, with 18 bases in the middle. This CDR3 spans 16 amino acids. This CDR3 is CASRNQDRRDNQPQHF. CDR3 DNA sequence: TGTGCCAGCAGAAACCAGGACAGAAGAGACAATCAGCCCCAGCATTTT.

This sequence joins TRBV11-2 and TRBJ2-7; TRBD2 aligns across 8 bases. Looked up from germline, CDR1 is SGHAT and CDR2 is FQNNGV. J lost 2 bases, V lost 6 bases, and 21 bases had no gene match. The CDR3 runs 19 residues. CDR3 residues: CASSTPGRRSGSTPYEQYF. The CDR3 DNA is TGTGCCAGCAGTACCCCCGGGCGTAGGAGCGGGAGCACCCCCTACGAGCAGTACTTC.

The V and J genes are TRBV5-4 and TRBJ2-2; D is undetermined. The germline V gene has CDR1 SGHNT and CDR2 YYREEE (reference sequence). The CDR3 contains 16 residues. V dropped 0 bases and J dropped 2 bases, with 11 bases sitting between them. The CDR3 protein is CASSLASVLNTGELFF. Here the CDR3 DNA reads TGTGCCAGCAGCTTGGCCTCGGTTCTCAACACCGGGGAGCTGTTTTTT.

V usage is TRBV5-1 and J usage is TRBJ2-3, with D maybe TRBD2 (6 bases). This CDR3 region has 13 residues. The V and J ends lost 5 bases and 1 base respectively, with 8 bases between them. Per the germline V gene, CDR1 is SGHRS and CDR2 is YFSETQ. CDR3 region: CASRTRGTDTQYF. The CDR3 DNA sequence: TGCGCCAGCAGGACTAGGGGCACAGATACGCAGTATTTT.

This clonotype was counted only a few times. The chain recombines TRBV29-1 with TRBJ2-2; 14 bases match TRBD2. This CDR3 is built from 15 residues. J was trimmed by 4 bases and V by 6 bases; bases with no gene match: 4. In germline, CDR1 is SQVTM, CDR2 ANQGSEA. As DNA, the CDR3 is TGCAGCGTCGGGACTAGCGGGAGTGGCACCGGGGAGCTGTTTTTT. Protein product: CSVGTSGSGTGELFF.

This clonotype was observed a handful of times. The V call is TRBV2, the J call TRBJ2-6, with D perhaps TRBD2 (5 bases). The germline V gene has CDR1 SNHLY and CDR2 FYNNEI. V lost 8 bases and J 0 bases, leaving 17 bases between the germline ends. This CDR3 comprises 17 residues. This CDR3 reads CASRRTRRASGANVLTF. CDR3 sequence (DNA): TGTGCCAGCCGACGCACTAGGCGGGCCTCTGGGGCCAACGTCCTGACTTTC.

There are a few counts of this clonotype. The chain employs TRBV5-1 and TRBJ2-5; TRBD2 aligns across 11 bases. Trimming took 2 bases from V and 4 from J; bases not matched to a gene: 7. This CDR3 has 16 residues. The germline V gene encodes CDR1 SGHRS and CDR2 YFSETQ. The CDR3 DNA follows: TGCGCCAGCAGCTTCCGTCTAGCGGGAGGAGGAGAGACCCAGTACTTC. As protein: CASSFRLAGGGETQYF.

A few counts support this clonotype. Written as DNA, the CDR3 is TGTGCCAGTAGTATCTCAGAAGATGGCTACACCTTC. Its protein product is CASSISEDGYTF. The chain joins TRBV19 to TRBJ1-2; D call uncertain. V gave up 3 bases and J gave up 6 bases, with 8 bases separating them. This CDR3 has 12 amino acids. Germline V gene lookup returns CDR1 LNHDA and CDR2 SQIVND (reference sequence).

The CDR3 DNA sequence: TGTGCTAGTGGTCTGGAGCTATACAATGAGCAGTTCTTC. This gives the protein CASGLELYNEQFF. The genes are TRBV12-5 and TRBJ2-1; D uncertain. The CDR3 runs to 13 residues. V lost 5 bases to trimming and J lost 4 bases, with 9 bases between them. CDR1 LGHNT and CDR2 FRNRAP come from the germline V gene.

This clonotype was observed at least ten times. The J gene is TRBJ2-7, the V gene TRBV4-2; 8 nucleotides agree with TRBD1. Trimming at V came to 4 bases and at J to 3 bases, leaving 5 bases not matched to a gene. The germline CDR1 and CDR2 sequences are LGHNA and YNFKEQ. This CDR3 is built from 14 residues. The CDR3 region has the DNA TGTGCCAGCAGCCGGACAGGGTCTGGCTACGAGCAGTACTTC. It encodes CASSRTGSGYEQYF.

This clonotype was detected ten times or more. The CDR3 protein is CASSLEVGLGGTDTQYF. Written as DNA, the CDR3 is TGTGCCAGCAGTTTAGAGGTCGGTCTGGGGGGGACAGATACGCAGTATTTT. The V and J genes are TRBV12-3 or TRBV12-4 and TRBJ2-3; 7 bases are shared with TRBD2. V trimming: 1 base; J trimming: 3 bases; junction bases outside the gene matches: 10. The CDR3 totals 17 residues.

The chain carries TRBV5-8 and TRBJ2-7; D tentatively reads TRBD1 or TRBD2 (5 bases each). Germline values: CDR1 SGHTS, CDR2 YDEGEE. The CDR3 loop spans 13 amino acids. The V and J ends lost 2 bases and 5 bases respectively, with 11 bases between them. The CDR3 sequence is CASSFQRGDEQYF. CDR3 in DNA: TGTGCCAGCAGCTTCCAGAGAGGGGACGAGCAGTACTTC. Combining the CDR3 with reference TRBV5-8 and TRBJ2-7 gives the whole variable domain EAGVTQSPTHLIKTRGQQATLRCSPISGHTSVYWYQQALGLGLQFLLWYDEGEERNRGNFPPRFSGRQFPNYSSELNVNALELEDSALYLCASSFQRGDEQYFGPGTRLTVT.